Listed below are T cell receptor beta chains from one sample, sequenced in a study of blood T cell repertoires in COVID-19. TCRdb's copy holds only in-frame clones and misses some; the assay was immunoSEQ multiplex PCR. This sample yields under 500,000 clones, of which 85% to 90% are seen a single time; about 4.5% belongs to the top ten. The specimen was peripheral blood. The receptors stem from a woman aged 30 to 39 with acute or convalescent COVID-19. CDR3s include the opening cysteine and the closing phenylalanine or tryptophan. D genes are given only for firm matches. Size is omitted from some rows. Given values are once, few, many or a class for expanded clones.

TRBJ2-7	TRBV2	-	TRBD2	CASKGTSGDQEQYF	TGTGCCAGCAAGGGGACTAGCGGGGATCAAGAGCAGTACTTC
TRBJ2-5	TRBV4-1	-	-	CASSQGLPGETQYF	TGCGCCAGCAGCCAAGGGCTCCCGGGGGAGACCCAGTACTTC
TRBJ1-2	TRBV6-5	-	-	CASSYSTGRGYTF	TGTGCCAGCAGTTACTCGACTGGCCGCGGCTACACCTTC
TRBJ2-7	TRBV5-1	-	-	CASEGEGYEQYF	TGCGCCAGCGAGGGGGAAGGCTACGAGCAGTACTTC
TRBJ2-1	TRBV6-1	-	TRBD2	CASSEKTSGGYNEQFF	TGTGCCAGCAGTGAAAAGACTAGCGGGGGATACAATGAGCAGTTCTTC
TRBJ1-6	TRBV30	once	TRBD1	CAWRVQGSSYNSPLHF	TGTGCCTGGAGGGTACAGGGGAGCTCCTATAATTCACCCCTCCACTTT
TRBJ2-2	TRBV18	-	-	CASSPSADQLLFF	TGTGCCAGCTCACCTTCGGCGGATCAGTTGCTGTTTTTT
TRBJ1-5	TRBV3-1/TRBV3-2	-	-	CASSQAGNQPQHF	TGTGCCAGCAGCCAAGCCGGGAATCAGCCCCAGCATTTT
TRBJ1-6	TRBV25-1	few	TRBD1	CASSETGGSSPLHF	TGTGCCAGCAGTGAGACAGGGGGCTCTTCACCCCTCCACTTT
TRBJ2-2	TRBV7-3	-	TRBD1	CASSSTGTVTGELFF	TGTGCCAGCAGCTCGACAGGGACGGTCACCGGGGAGCTGTTTTTT
TRBJ1-3	TRBV7-9	few	-	CASSLWDTGNTIYF	TGTGCCAGCAGCTTATGGGACACAGGAAACACCATATATTTT
TRBJ2-3	TRBV7-9	-	-	CASSYSSAATDTQYF	TGTGCCAGCAGCTACTCGTCGGCAGCGACAGATACGCAGTATTTT
TRBJ2-2	TRBV5-1	-	-	CASSWGGHTPGGELFF	TGCGCCAGCAGTTGGGGGGGCCATACCCCGGGCGGGGAGCTGTTTTTT
TRBJ2-1	TRBV6-1	-	-	CASSDSGTPYNEQFF	TGTGCCAGCAGTGATTCCGGGACACCTTACAATGAGCAGTTCTTC
TRBJ1-6	TRBV20-1	many	-	CSASVQSGNSPLHF	TGCAGTGCTAGTGTACAGTCTGGTAATTCACCCCTCCACTTT
TRBJ2-3	TRBV30	-	TRBD2	CAWREFYGTSGGIDTQYF	TGTGCCTGGAGAGAATTCTACGGGACTAGCGGGGGGATAGATACGCAGTATTTT
TRBJ1-4	TRBV7-2	-	-	CASSLPGVAANEKLFF	TGTGCCAGCAGCCTTCCAGGGGTCGCGGCTAATGAAAAACTGTTTTTT
TRBJ2-6	TRBV5-5	-	-	CASRTGSSGANVLTF	TGTGCCAGCAGAACAGGGAGCTCTGGGGCCAACGTCCTGACTTTC
TRBJ2-2	TRBV4-1	once	-	CASSQGSAGTGELFF	TGCGCCAGCAGCCAAGGGTCCGCAGGGACCGGGGAGCTGTTTTTT
TRBJ1-6	TRBV27	-	-	CASSFRAPHSPLHF	TGTGCCAGCAGTTTCAGGGCCCCTCATTCACCCCTCCACTTT
TRBJ2-1	TRBV7-8	-	-	CASSINTGYYNEQFF	TGTGCCAGCAGCATCAACACAGGATACTACAATGAGCAGTTCTTC
TRBJ2-6	TRBV5-1	-	-	CASSLGGTGANVLTF	TGCGCCAGCAGCTTGGGAGGGACTGGGGCCAACGTCCTGACTTTC
TRBJ2-6	TRBV7-8	-	TRBD2	CASSRPVGGGASGANVLTF	TGTGCCAGCAGCCGCCCCGTCGGCGGGGGGGCCTCTGGGGCCAACGTCCTGACTTTC
TRBJ1-5	TRBV5-5	-	-	CASSLEGQINQPQHF	TGTGCCAGCAGCTTGGAAGGACAGATTAATCAGCCCCAGCATTTT
TRBJ2-3	TRBV11-3	-	-	CASSFRTGGTDTQYF	TGTGCCAGCAGCTTTCGAACCGGGGGTACAGATACGCAGTATTTT
TRBJ2-5	TRBV7-9	-	-	CASSLGGEETQYF	TGTGCCAGCAGCCTAGGCGGGGAAGAGACCCAGTACTTC
TRBJ2-7	TRBV2	once	TRBD2	CASSSWTSGVYF	TGTGCCAGCAGTTCGTGGACTAGCGGGGTGTACTTC
TRBJ2-4	TRBV28	-	TRBD1	CASSTTGVDIQYF	TGTGCCAGCAGTACGACAGGGGTAGACATTCAGTACTTC
TRBJ1-4	TRBV6-5	-	-	CASSPRGWGEKLFF	TGTGCCAGCAGCCCCCGGGGATGGGGTGAAAAACTGTTTTTT
TRBJ1-2	TRBV12-3/TRBV12-4	-	-	CASSLGGLYGYTF	TGTGCCAGCAGTTTGGGAGGCCTCTATGGCTACACCTTC
TRBJ2-5	TRBV5-6	few	TRBD2	CASMVQSGGPTGTQYF	TGTGCCAGCATGGTGCAAAGCGGGGGACCAACCGGGACCCAGTACTTC
TRBJ2-7	TRBV2	-	TRBD1	CASTGQGSLGEQYF	TGTGCCAGCACCGGACAGGGGAGTCTTGGGGAGCAGTACTTC
TRBJ1-1	TRBV29-1	-	TRBD1	CSAGTGNTEAFF	TGCAGCGCCGGGACAGGGAACACTGAAGCTTTCTTT
TRBJ1-1	TRBV14	-	-	CASSRMSLSGEAFF	TGTGCCAGCAGCCGAATGAGCCTCTCGGGTGAAGCTTTCTTT
TRBJ1-3	TRBV27	-	-	CASSSQVAGNTIYF	TGTGCCAGCAGTTCCCAGGTAGCTGGAAACACCATATATTTT
TRBJ2-2	TRBV3-1/TRBV3-2	-	TRBD2	CASSQSLAGEKANTGELFF	TGTGCCAGCAGCCAATCACTAGCGGGGGAAAAGGCGAACACCGGGGAGCTGTTTTTT
TRBJ1-3	TRBV7-9	-	TRBD1	CASTETGGLTGNTIYF	TGTGCCAGCACCGAGACAGGGGGCTTAACTGGAAACACCATATATTTT
TRBJ1-2	TRBV28	-	-	CASSNPTGAYGYTF	TGTGCCAGCAGTAACCCGACAGGCGCCTATGGCTACACCTTC
TRBJ1-4	TRBV9	-	-	CASSEAEDEKLFF	TGTGCCAGCAGCGAAGCAGAGGATGAAAAACTGTTTTTT
TRBJ2-1	TRBV19	few	TRBD2	CASTPLAGGLEQFF	TGTGCCAGTACCCCGCTAGCGGGGGGGCTGGAGCAGTTCTTC
TRBJ1-1	TRBV4-1	-	-	CASSSARVNTEAFF	TGCGCCAGCAGTAGTGCCAGGGTAAACACTGAAGCTTTCTTT
TRBJ1-5	TRBV28	once	TRBD1	CASSPTGGGQPQHF	TGTGCCAGCAGTCCGACAGGGGGAGGGCAGCCCCAGCATTTT
TRBJ1-2	TRBV4-1	-	-	CASSQAYGYGYTF	TGCGCCAGCAGCCAAGCATACGGGTATGGCTACACCTTC
TRBJ2-7	TRBV6-5	once	-	CASSLLYEQYF	TGTGCCAGCAGCCTCCTTTACGAGCAGTACTTC
TRBJ1-1	TRBV7-3	-	-	CASSLMGGTEAFF	TGTGCCAGCAGCTTAATGGGGGGCACTGAAGCTTTCTTT
TRBJ2-3	TRBV18	-	TRBD2	CASSPHGLAGGQHTDTQYF	TGTGCCAGCTCACCCCACGGACTAGCGGGGGGGCAACACACAGATACGCAGTATTTT
TRBJ1-1	TRBV7-3	-	TRBD1	CASRQTGDSTEAFF	TGTGCCAGCAGACAAACAGGGGACAGCACTGAAGCTTTCTTT
TRBJ2-1	TRBV5-6	-	TRBD2	CASSPGLSYNEQFF	TGTGCCAGCAGCCCGGGACTAAGCTACAATGAGCAGTTCTTC
TRBJ1-2	TRBV5-1	-	-	CASSRDSDPLYGYTF	TGCGCCAGCAGCCGTGACAGTGACCCACTCTATGGCTACACCTTC
TRBJ2-2	TRBV27	-	-	CASSVSGTYTGELFF	TGTGCCAGCAGTGTCAGCGGTACCTACACCGGGGAGCTGTTTTTT
TRBJ2-7	TRBV10-3	once	TRBD1	CAISETRQGRVQYF	TGTGCCATCAGTGAGACCCGACAGGGAAGGGTGCAGTACTTC
TRBJ1-5	TRBV30	once	TRBD1	CAWSADRDNQPQHF	TGTGCCTGGAGTGCAGACAGGGACAATCAGCCCCAGCATTTT
TRBJ2-7	TRBV9	once	TRBD2	CASSPAGGLAEQYF	TGTGCCAGCAGCCCGGCGGGGGGGCTGGCCGAGCAGTACTTC
TRBJ1-1	TRBV6-5	-	TRBD1	CASGRTGGRHTEAFF	TGTGCCAGCGGGAGGACAGGGGGCCGTCACACTGAAGCTTTCTTT